This entry describes one T cell receptor beta chain. The CDR3 totals 18 residues. The V end was cut by 4 bases, the J end by 0 bases, with 16 bases between. Germline assignment: CDR1 LGHNA and CDR2 YSLEER. This sample was included in a study of OX40 agonist ivuxolimab in advanced cancers. The wider study: Dosing consisted of intravenous ivuxolimab at 0.01 to 10 mg/kg every 2 weeks.

Using immunoSEQ multiplex PCR, the repertoire was profiled, and TCRdb retains in-frame clones only, with some absent. Here the sample spans just over 80,000 clones, approximately 91% being singletons. The sequencing here drew on CD4+ or CD8+ T cells sorted from blood, taken in a trial of the OX40 agonist ivuxolimab. This receptor was obtained from an adult with an advanced solid tumor such as melanoma, head and neck, liver or kidney cancer. V usage is TRBV4-3 and J usage is TRBJ1-6; perhaps TRBD1 as D (5 bases). The CDR3 is CASSLWGLSSSYNSPLHF. CDR3 coding DNA: TGCGCCAGCAGCCTATGGGGACTTTCTAGCTCCTATAATTCACCCCTCCACTTT.